This TCR beta chain was sequenced for a study of technical replicates of blood from several donors. Trimming left V 5 bases short and J 4 bases short, with 6 bases between. The CDR3 is made up of 11 amino acids. Germline values: CDR1 SEHNR, CDR2 FQNEAQ (reference sequence). The method was immunoSEQ multiplex PCR; TCRdb's version includes in-frame clones alone and lacks a portion of them. The sample holds under 85,000 clones, 93% seen once. The chain is built from TRBV7-9 and TRBJ2-7; D is ambiguous. This TCR was sampled from a human donor in good health. Sequencing was done on a sample of T cells isolated from PBMCs. As DNA, the CDR3 is TGTGCCAGCAGCACCACATACGAGCAGTACTTC. As protein: CASSTTYEQYF. The entire variable domain, with the rest obtained from reference TRBV7-9 and TRBJ2-7, is as follows: DTGVSQNPRHKITKRGQNVTFRCDPISEHNRLYWYRQTLGQGPEFLTYFQNEAQLEKSRLLSDRFSAERPKGSFSTLEIQRTEQGDSAMYLCASSTTYEQYFGPGTRLTVT.